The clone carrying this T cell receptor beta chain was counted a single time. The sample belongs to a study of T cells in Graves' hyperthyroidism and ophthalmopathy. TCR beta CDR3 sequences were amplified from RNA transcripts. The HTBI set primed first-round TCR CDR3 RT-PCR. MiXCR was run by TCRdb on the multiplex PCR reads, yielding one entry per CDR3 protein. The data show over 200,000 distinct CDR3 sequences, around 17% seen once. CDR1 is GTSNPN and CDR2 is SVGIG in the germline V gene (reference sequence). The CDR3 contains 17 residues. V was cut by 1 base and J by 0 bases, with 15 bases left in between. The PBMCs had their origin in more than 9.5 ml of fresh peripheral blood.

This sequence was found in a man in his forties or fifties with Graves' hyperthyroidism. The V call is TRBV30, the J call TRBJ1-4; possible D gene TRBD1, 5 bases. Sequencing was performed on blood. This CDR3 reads CAWSGAGAASTNEKLFF. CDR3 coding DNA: TGTGCCTGGAGTGGCGCCGGGGCAGCGTCAACTAATGAAAAACTGTTTTTT.